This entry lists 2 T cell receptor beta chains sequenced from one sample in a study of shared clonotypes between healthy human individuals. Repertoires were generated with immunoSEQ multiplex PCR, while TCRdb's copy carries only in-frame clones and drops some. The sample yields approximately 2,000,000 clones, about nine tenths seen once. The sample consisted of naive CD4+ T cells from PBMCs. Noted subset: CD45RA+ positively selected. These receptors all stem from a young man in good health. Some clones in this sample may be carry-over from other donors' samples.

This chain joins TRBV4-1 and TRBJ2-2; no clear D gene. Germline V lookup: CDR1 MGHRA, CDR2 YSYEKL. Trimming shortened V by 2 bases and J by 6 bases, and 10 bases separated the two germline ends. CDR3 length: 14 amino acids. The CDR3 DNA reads TGCGCCAGCAGCCAAAATACAGCCCCCGGGGAGCTGTTTTTT. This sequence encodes CASSQNTAPGELFF.

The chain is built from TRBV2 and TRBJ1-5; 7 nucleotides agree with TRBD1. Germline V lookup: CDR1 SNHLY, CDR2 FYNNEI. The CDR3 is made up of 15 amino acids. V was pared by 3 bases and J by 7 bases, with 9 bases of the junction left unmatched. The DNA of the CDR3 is TGTGCCAGCAGTGATGTGACAGGGTTCCCCCAGCCCCAGCATTTT. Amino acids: CASSDVTGFPQPQHF. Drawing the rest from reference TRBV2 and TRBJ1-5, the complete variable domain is EPEVTQTPSHQVTQMGQEVILRCVPISNHLYFYWYRQILGQKVEFLVSFYNNEISEKSEIFDDQFSVERPDGSNFTLKIRSTKLEDSAMYFCASSDVTGFPQPQHFGDGTRLSIL.